Sequencing of this T cell receptor beta chain was carried out in a study of shared T cell receptors in the human thymus. CDR3 length equals 15 residues. CDR1 and CDR2 from the germline V gene are MNHEY and SVGAGI. The J segment lost 5 bases and the V segment lost 5 bases, leaving 6 bases of the junction unmatched. Sequencing was performed with immunoSEQ multiplex PCR; in TCRdb, only in-frame clones are kept and a portion is missing. The sample has fewer than 700,000 clones; roughly 88% are singletons. The data were also submitted as part of a second study, on human thymus T cells.

The J gene is TRBJ2-2, the V gene TRBV6-5; 9 bases match TRBD1. The sequenced sample was thymocytes. The sequence was collected from a boy younger than two with a congenital heart defect. This CDR3 is CASSPGTGKTGELFF. The CDR3 coding sequence is TGTGCCAGCAGTCCAGGGACAGGGAAGACCGGGGAGCTGTTTTTT.